Sequencing of this TCR beta chain was carried out in a study of T cell changes during pregnancy in multiple sclerosis. Method: immunoSEQ multiplex PCR; TCRdb's copy keeps in-frame clones and lacks some. The table has more than 90,000 clones, more than 85% seen once. The V gene's germline CDR1 is KGHSH and CDR2 LQKENI. This CDR3 has 14 amino acids. The V and J ends lost 3 bases and 5 bases respectively, with 13 bases between them. The receptor was isolated from a female donor with multiple sclerosis, enrolled in a pregnancy study. J is TRBJ2-5 and V is TRBV18; a possible D gene is TRBD1 (6 bases). The sample consisted of peripheral blood, taken in the second trimester of pregnancy. DNA for the CDR3: TGTGCCAGCTCACCCGACAGGTCGAGGGAGACCCAGTACTTC. It yields the protein CASSPDRSRETQYF.